This TCR beta chain appears in the sequencing data of a study of T-cell memory formation after mild COVID-19. Notes on the study in general: Proof of SARS-CoV-2 specificity was absent for the second-wave clones that crested on day 37.

TCRdb recomputed calls from the 5' RACE reads with MiXCR, one row per CDR3 protein. Among around 150,000 distinct CDR3 sequences listed, around a tenth were seen once. In its sample, this clonotype was seen many times. Its antigen is currently unknown. V gave up 6 bases and J gave up 0 bases; unmatched junction bases: 6. The CDR3 has 15 amino acids. The germline V gene has CDR1 ENHRY and CDR2 SYGVKD. The source material was PBMCs or a T cell subset sorted from them (not recorded which). The chain carries TRBV10-3 and TRBJ2-3; TRBD1 aligns across 7 bases. This TCR was recovered from a young man who had mild COVID-19 (a few samples of this study predate the infection). Cell type and time point are not known. CDR3 DNA: TGTGCCATCAGCCGACAGGGAATCAGCACAGATACGCAGTATTTT. Encoded protein: CAISRQGISTDTQYF.